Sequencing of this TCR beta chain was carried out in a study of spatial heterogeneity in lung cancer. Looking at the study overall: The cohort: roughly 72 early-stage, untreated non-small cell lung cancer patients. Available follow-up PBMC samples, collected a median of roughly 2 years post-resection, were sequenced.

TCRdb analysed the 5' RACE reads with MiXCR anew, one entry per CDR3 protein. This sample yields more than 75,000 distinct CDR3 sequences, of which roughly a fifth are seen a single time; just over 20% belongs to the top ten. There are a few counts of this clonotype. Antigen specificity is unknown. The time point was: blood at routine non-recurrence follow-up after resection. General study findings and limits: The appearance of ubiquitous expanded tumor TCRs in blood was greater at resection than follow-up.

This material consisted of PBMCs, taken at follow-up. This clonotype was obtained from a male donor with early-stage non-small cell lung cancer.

CDR3 region: CASSYRASGANVLTF. In DNA form, the CDR3 reads TGTGCCAGCAGTTATAGGGCCTCTGGGGCCAACGTCCTGACTTTC. The chain has TRBV6-2 or TRBV6-3 and TRBJ2-6; D is unresolved. CDR1 and CDR2 (germline): MNHEY, SVGEGT. Trimming took off 3 bases at V and 0 bases at J, with 6 bases between the two ends. The CDR3 totals 15 residues.